These T cell receptor beta chains were read from a single sample in a study of identical twins. TCRdb re-analysed the 5' RACE reads in MiXCR, keeping a single row per CDR3 protein. The repertoire holds 1.5 million to 2 million distinct CDR3 sequences, with 25% to 35% as singletons. The sequenced sample was cord blood. These receptor sequences come from a newborn girl in good health. Each CDR3 is given with its conserved first and last residue. A D gene is named only where the DNA matches it firmly. Clone sizes are given selectively: once, few, many, or a class where the clone is expanded.

>TRBV7-8|many|-|TRBJ1-2
TGTGCCAGCAGCTTACTGACGTGGGGCTACACCTTC
CASSLLTWGYTF
>TRBV29-1|-|TRBD1|TRBJ2-3
TGCAGCGTTGAGGGGACAGTCCCAGATACGCAGTATTTT
CSVEGTVPDTQYF
>TRBV20-1|few|-|TRBJ2-6
TGCAGTGCTACCGAGTTCTCTGGGGCCAACGTCCTGACTTTC
CSATEFSGANVLTF
>TRBV9|-|-|TRBJ2-7
TGTGCCCGCAGCGTAGAGTCTAGCATCAGGACGGGGGAGCAGTACTTC
CARSVESSIRTGEQYF
>TRBV20-1|-|-|TRBJ1-6
TGCAGTGCTAGAGCCTTGTACAGAAATTCACCCCTCCACTTT
CSARALYRNSPLHF
>TRBV4-2|few|-|TRBJ2-7
TGTGCCAGCAGCGCCACAGGCGCCGAGCAGTACTTC
CASSATGAEQYF
>TRBV20-1|-|-|TRBJ2-4
TGCAGTGCCAAGGATAAGATAAATATTCAGTACTTC
CSAKDKINIQYF
>TRBV7-9|once|TRBD1|TRBJ1-4
TGTGCCAGCAGCGAACAGGGGTATAATGAAAAACTGTTTTTT
CASSEQGYNEKLFF
>TRBV19|-|-|TRBJ1-5
TGTGCCAGTACGCCGGGACAACTTAGCAATCAGCCCCAGCATTTT
CASTPGQLSNQPQHF
>TRBV20-1|-|-|TRBJ2-3
TGCAGTGCTAGGCCCGGGACCTTAGGGGCCACAGATACGCAGTATTTT
CSARPGTLGATDTQYF
>TRBV20-1|-|-|TRBJ1-2
TGCAGTGCTAGACTGGGGGCCGGTGGCTACACCTTC
CSARLGAGGYTF
>TRBV11-2|-|TRBD2|TRBJ2-1
TGTGCCAGCAGCGTCCTTAGCGGGAGTGCTTGGAATGAGCAGTTCTTC
CASSVLSGSAWNEQFF
>TRBV21-1|-|-|TRBJ2-1
TGTGCCTCGCTAGCGGGGTTCTACGAGCAGTTCTTC
CASLAGFYEQFF
>TRBV25-1|-|-|TRBJ2-3
TGTGCCAGCAGTGAACTCCTAAGCGGGAGCACAGATACGCAGTATTTT
CASSELLSGSTDTQYF
>TRBV27|once|-|TRBJ2-5
TGTGCCAGCAGTTTAAGCGTCGGTCAAGAGACCCAGTACTTC
CASSLSVGQETQYF
>TRBV29-1|-|-|TRBJ1-2
TGCAGCGTCGATCGGCAGGTTTACTATGGCTACACCTTC
CSVDRQVYYGYTF
>TRBV20-1|few|-|TRBJ2-6
TGCAGTGCTAGAGTAAGGGTCTCTGGGGCCAACGTCCTGACTTTC
CSARVRVSGANVLTF
>TRBV12-3/TRBV12-4|few|-|TRBJ2-7
TGTGCCAGCAGTCCCAGGCAGTACGAGCAGTACTTC
CASSPRQYEQYF
>TRBV7-9|few|-|TRBJ2-5
TGTTCCAGCAGCTCAGGGGTGGAAGAGACCCAGTACTTC
CSSSSGVEETQYF
>TRBV2|-|-|TRBJ2-3
TGTGACAGCAGTAAACAGGCGGGGGCCCTCACAGATACGCAGTATTTT
CDSSKQAGALTDTQYF
>TRBV5-6|few|-|TRBJ2-3
TGTGCCAGCAGCTCCTACTACCTCGACACAGATACGCAGTATTTT
CASSSYYLDTDTQYF
>TRBV20-1|-|TRBD2|TRBJ2-7
TGCAGTGCTAGGGCTAGGCGGGAGGACGAGCAGTACTTC
CSARARREDEQYF
>TRBV3-1|few|-|TRBJ2-1
TGTGCCAGCAGTAGCCAAATCACAGGACCAGGGGCCAATGAGCAGTTCTTC
CASSSQITGPGANEQFF
>TRBV6-6|few|-|TRBJ2-1
TGTGCCAGCAGGGCGGGCGGACACAATGAGCAGTTCTTC
CASRAGGHNEQFF
>TRBV6-1|-|TRBD2|TRBJ2-3
TGTGCCAGCAGACGTAGCGCGGGAGGGCAAGTAGATACGCAGTATTTT
CASRRSAGGQVDTQYF
>TRBV28|few|TRBD1|TRBJ1-4
TGTGCCAGCATGAGGACAGGGTCTGAAAAACTGTTTTTT
CASMRTGSEKLFF
>TRBV7-2|-|-|TRBJ2-5
TGTGCCAGCAGCCTACGGTACCAAGAGGCCCAGTACTTC
CASSLRYQEAQYF
>TRBV27|-|-|TRBJ1-1
TGTGCCAGCAGTTTTGAGGGGATTAGGACTGAAGCTTTCTTT
CASSFEGIRTEAFF
>TRBV7-2|-|-|TRBJ1-5
TGTGCCAGCAGCTTAGTTGGTCCGACAGTAAATCAGCCCCAGCATTTT
CASSLVGPTVNQPQHF
>TRBV10-3|-|TRBD2|TRBJ2-3
TGTGCCATCATCGAGCGGGGCCTAAGGGATACGCAGTATTTT
CAIIERGLRDTQYF
>TRBV20-1|-|TRBD1|TRBJ1-1
TGCAGTGCTAGGACAGGGGTGGTGAACACTGAAGCTTTCTTT
CSARTGVVNTEAFF
>TRBV2|few|-|TRBJ2-7
TGTGCCAGCAAGGACACCTCCTACGAGCAGTACTTC
CASKDTSYEQYF
>TRBV6-2/TRBV6-3|few|-|TRBJ2-7
TGTGCCAGCAGTTACTCCGACTGGAGCTCCTACAATGAGCAGTACTTC
CASSYSDWSSYNEQYF
>TRBV3-1|many|-|TRBJ2-3
TGCGCCAGCAGCTTTGAGGGCAATACGCAGTATTTT
CASSFEGNTQYF
>TRBV5-1|few|TRBD2|TRBJ2-1
TGCGCCAGCAGCTTGTGGGGGGAGGGGACCTACAATGAGCAGTTCTTC
CASSLWGEGTYNEQFF
>TRBV2|-|-|TRBJ1-2
TGTGCCAGCCCCTCACCCGGTCCTTTTGGCTACACCTTC
CASPSPGPFGYTF
>TRBV12-3/TRBV12-4|once|TRBD1|TRBJ2-1
TGTGCTAGCACCGGACCGGGACAGGGGGAGACCCAGTTCTTC
CASTGPGQGETQFF
>TRBV2|few|-|TRBJ2-3
TGTGCCAGCATGCTCACAGATACGCAGTATTTT
CASMLTDTQYF
>TRBV20-1|few|TRBD1|TRBJ2-7
TGCAGTGCGAACCTGGGGACAGACCCGTACGAGCAGTACTTC
CSANLGTDPYEQYF
>TRBV6-2/TRBV6-3|few|-|TRBJ1-2
TGTGCCAGCAGTCCTCGCTCCGACAGGAGAGGTGGCTACACCTTC
CASSPRSDRRGGYTF
>TRBV29-1|many|-|TRBJ1-2
TGCAGCGTTGAAGATCAGAGCCGCAGCTACACCTTC
CSVEDQSRSYTF
>TRBV4-1|few|-|TRBJ2-5
TGCGCCAGCAGCCAAGTGGGAACCATTCAGGCGGAGACCCAGTACTTC
CASSQVGTIQAETQYF
>TRBV2|-|TRBD2|TRBJ2-3
TGTGCCAGCAGACAAGGACTAGCGGGGTTCACAGATACGCAGTATTTT
CASRQGLAGFTDTQYF
>TRBV6-6|-|TRBD2|TRBJ2-7
TGTGCCAGCAGTTACGCGGGAGATCTGGGCGAGCAGTACTTC
CASSYAGDLGEQYF
>TRBV10-3|-|-|TRBJ2-7
TGTGCCATCAGACAAGGCCTATACGAGCAGTACTTC
CAIRQGLYEQYF
>TRBV28|many|-|TRBJ1-5
TGTGCCAGCAGTTTTGGCCGGATCAATCAGCCCCAGCATTTT
CASSFGRINQPQHF
>TRBV5-1|-|TRBD1|TRBJ2-7
TGCGCCAGCAGCTCAGGACAGGGTTTCGGCGAGCAGTACTTC
CASSSGQGFGEQYF
>TRBV10-3|-|-|TRBJ1-1
TGTGCCATCGGGGGGGGCACAATGAACACTGAAGCTTTCTTT
CAIGGGTMNTEAFF
>TRBV4-2|-|TRBD1|TRBJ2-7
TGTGCCAGCAGCCAAGCGACAGGGGGCAATGAGCAGTACTTC
CASSQATGGNEQYF
>TRBV7-6|-|TRBD2|TRBJ2-1
TGTGCCAGCAGCAATCGGGGACTAGCACACAATGAGCAGTTCTTC
CASSNRGLAHNEQFF
>TRBV12-3/TRBV12-4|few|TRBD1|TRBJ2-5
TGTGCCAGCAGCACCCCTGGACAGGGGCTAGAGACCCAGTACTTC
CASSTPGQGLETQYF
>TRBV28|many|-|TRBJ2-4
TGTGCCAGCAGTTTGTCTAGCTGGGCCAAAAACATTCAGTACTTC
CASSLSSWAKNIQYF
>TRBV28|once|-|TRBJ1-5
TGTGCCAGCAGTCCCCGCTTGGGGGCCAATCAGCCCCAGCATTTT
CASSPRLGANQPQHF